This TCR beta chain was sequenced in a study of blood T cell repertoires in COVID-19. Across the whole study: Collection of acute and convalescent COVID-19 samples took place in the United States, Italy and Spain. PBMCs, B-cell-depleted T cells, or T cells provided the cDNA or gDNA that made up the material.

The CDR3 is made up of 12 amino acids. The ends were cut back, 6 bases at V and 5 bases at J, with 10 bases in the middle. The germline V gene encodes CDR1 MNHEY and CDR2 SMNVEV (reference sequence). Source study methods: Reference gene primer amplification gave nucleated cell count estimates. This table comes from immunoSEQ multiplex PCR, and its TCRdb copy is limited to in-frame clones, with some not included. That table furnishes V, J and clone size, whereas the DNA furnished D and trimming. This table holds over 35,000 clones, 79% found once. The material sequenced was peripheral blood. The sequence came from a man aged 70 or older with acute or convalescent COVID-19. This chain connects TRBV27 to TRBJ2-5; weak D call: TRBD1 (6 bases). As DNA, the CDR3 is TGTGCCAGCAGATACAGGGATGAGACCCAGTACTTC. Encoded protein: CASRYRDETQYF.